The 27 T cell receptor beta chains presented below share a single source sample, sequenced in a study of ipilimumab plus nivolumab after autologous stem cell transplantation. TCRdb's copy holds only in-frame clones and misses some; the assay was immunoSEQ multiplex PCR. The repertoire holds roughly 25,000 clones, with about 86% as singletons. The specimen comprised PBMCs, sampled in a trial of ipilimumab plus nivolumab as post-transplant consolidation. Source of these receptors: a male donor with diffuse large B-cell lymphoma.

J is TRBJ1-3 and V is TRBV4-1; D uncertain. The V and J ends lost 0 bases and 0 bases respectively, with 15 bases between them. Looked up from germline, CDR1 is MGHRA and CDR2 is YSYEKL. This CDR3 comprises 18 residues. DNA of the CDR3: TGCGCCAGCAGCCAAGAAAAGAGGGCAGACTACTCTGGAAACACCATATATTTT. Translating it yields CASSQEKRADYSGNTIYF.

This clone was seen more than once but under ten times. The gene calls are TRBV7-9 and TRBJ2-3, with D tentatively TRBD2 (6 bases). Germline V gene data show CDR1 as SEHNR and CDR2 as FQNEAQ (reference sequence). Between the trimmed V and J ends, which lost 3 bases and 0 bases, there was a span of 10 bases. CDR3 length: 15 amino acids. This CDR3 reads CASSFARESTDTQYF. The CDR3 region has the DNA TGTGCCAGCAGCTTCGCACGGGAGAGCACAGATACGCAGTATTTT.

This chain joins TRBV6-5 and TRBJ2-7; D is possibly TRBD2 (6 bases). This CDR3 region has 15 residues. V was trimmed by 0 bases and J by 3 bases, leaving 12 bases between them. Germline V gives CDR1 MNHEY, CDR2 SVGAGI. The DNA of the CDR3 is TGTGCCAGCAGTTACTCGGGACTGGGGAACTACGAGCAGTACTTC. Protein: CASSYSGLGNYEQYF.

On this clone: One junction end disagrees with the germline gene, perhaps due to a read error. The chain combines TRBV7-9 with TRBJ2-4, with D possibly TRBD1 on 5 matching bases. This CDR3 has 12 residues. CDR1 SEHNR and CDR2 FQNEAQ come from the germline V gene (reference sequence). CDR3 amino acids: CASSLDRHLMHF. The CDR3 DNA sequence: TGTGCCAGCAGCTTAGACAGGCATCTTATGCACTTC.

The rearrangement links TRBV5-1 to TRBJ2-7, with TRBD2 identical over 8 bases. CDR1 SGHRS and CDR2 YFSETQ come from the germline V gene. After removal of 4 bases from V and 6 bases from J, the junction contained 9 bases not matched to a gene. CDR3 length equals 14 residues. CDR3 DNA sequence: TGCGCCAGCAGCACGGGACTAGTTTTCTCCGAGCAGTACTTC. Protein product: CASSTGLVFSEQYF.

The gene calls are TRBV5-4 and TRBJ2-5; D is unresolved. The CDR3 has 14 amino acids. Trimming cost V 4 bases and J 4 bases, with 14 bases left between them. Germline CDR1 is SGHNT and CDR2 is YYREEE (reference sequence). CDR3 loop: CASSAGPTPETQYF. CDR3 DNA sequence: TGTGCCAGCAGCGCCGGGCCTACCCCAGAGACCCAGTACTTC.

This clone was seen only a few times. This sequence joins TRBV4-1 and TRBJ1-6; D remains unclear. Trimming pared 0 bases from V and 2 bases from J, leaving 17 bases between. The length of the CDR3 is 19 residues. Germline CDR1 and CDR2: MGHRA and YSYEKL. The CDR3 loop is CASSQDEERVFTYNSPLHF. CDR3 bases: TGCGCCAGCAGCCAAGACGAGGAGAGGGTTTTTACCTATAATTCACCCCTCCACTTT.

Of note for this clone: Germline is not matched at one junction end, which may reflect a read error. The rearrangement uses TRBV2 and TRBJ1-6, with TRBD1 as a possible D gene (5 bases). The CDR3 runs to 14 residues. CDR1 is SNHLY and CDR2 is FYNNEI in the germline V gene. The CDR3 loop is CASREGTGDSPLHF. The CDR3 DNA reads as TGTGCCAGCAGAGAAGGGACTGGGGATTCACCCCTCCACTTT. The full variable domain, with the rest looked up from reference TRBV2 and TRBJ1-6, is EPEVTQTPSHQVTQMGQEVILRCVPISNHLYFYWYRQILGQKVEFLVSFYNNEISEKSEIFDDQFSVERPDGSNFTLKIRSTKLEDSAMYFCASREGTGDSPLHFGNGTRLTVT.

This clone was found once. The V and J genes are TRBV6-5 and TRBJ1-1, with 7 bases that match TRBD1. Trimming at V came to 7 bases and at J to 0 bases, leaving 2 bases not matched to a gene. Germline CDR1 and CDR2: MNHEY and SVGAGI. This CDR3 has 13 amino acids. The CDR3 DNA reads as TGTGCCAGCATGGGACAGTTGAACACTGAAGCTTTCTTT. It encodes CASMGQLNTEAFF.

The chain uses TRBV5-1 and TRBJ2-5; D is undetermined. The end of the DNA aligns better with TRBJ2-7, so the J call may be wrong. CDR3 length equals 15 residues. Germline V gene lookup returns CDR1 SGHRS and CDR2 YFSETQ. The CDR3: CASSLDGFASGEQYF. The CDR3 DNA reads TGCGCCAGCAGCTTGGACGGCTTCGCGTCGGGCGAGCAGTACTTC.

The chain couples TRBV4-2 to TRBJ2-7, with 8 bases that match TRBD1. Germline V CDR1 and CDR2: LGHNA, YNFKEQ. The CDR3 loop spans 15 amino acids. After removal of 3 bases from V and 4 bases from J, the junction contained 8 bases not matched to a gene. CDR3 protein: CASSQRTGRLYEQYF. Here the CDR3 DNA reads TGTGCCAGCAGCCAGCGGACAGGGAGGCTGTACGAGCAGTACTTC.

The rearrangement links TRBV6-6 to TRBJ1-5; 7 nucleotides match TRBD1. The CDR3 covers 14 residues. V gave up 6 bases and J gave up 3 bases; unmatched junction bases: 5. Germline CDR1 is MNHNY and CDR2 is SVGAGI (reference sequence). CDR3 amino acids: CASRNDRANQPQHF. The CDR3 DNA follows: TGTGCCAGCAGGAACGACAGGGCCAATCAGCCCCAGCATTTT.

The chain links TRBV6-5 to TRBJ1-5; 7 bases fit TRBD1. V was clipped by 7 bases and J by 6 bases; unmatched bases: 9. The germline gives CDR1 MNHEY, CDR2 SVGAGI. The length of the CDR3 is 14 residues. CDR3 nucleotides: TGTGCCAGCACCGTTCGACAGGGCATTCAGCCCCAGCATTTT. It is translated as CASTVRQGIQPQHF.

The chain recombines TRBV11-1 with TRBJ2-6, with D tentatively TRBD1 (6 bases). V lost 4 bases and J lost 2, with 12 bases in between. This CDR3 region has 16 residues. Per germline, CDR1 SGHAT and CDR2 FQDESV (reference sequence). CDR3 in DNA: TGTGCCAGCAGCTCGAGTACAGGGACTGGGGCCAACGTCCTGACTTTC. Its protein product is CASSSSTGTGANVLTF.

J is TRBJ2-1 and V is TRBV5-4, with 10 bases lining up with TRBD2. Germline values: CDR1 SGHNT, CDR2 YYREEE (reference sequence). The CDR3 has 15 amino acids. Losses at the gene ends were 0 bases for V and 6 bases for J; bases not matched to a gene: 3. This CDR3 is CASSLASGGANEQFF. For the CDR3, the DNA is TGTGCCAGCAGCTTGGCCAGCGGGGGGGCCAATGAGCAGTTCTTC.

The V call is TRBV19, the J call TRBJ2-1, with D unclear. Germline V gene lookup returns CDR1 LNHDA and CDR2 SQIVND (reference sequence). The V end lost 5 bases, the J end lost 4 bases, and 21 bases lay between the germline ends. CDR3 length: 17 residues. The CDR3 DNA is TGTGCCAGTAGTTCGGGTCCGGTTGGGATGGGATACAATGAGCAGTTCTTC. It codes for CASSSGPVGMGYNEQFF.

The chain joins TRBV6-5 to TRBJ2-7; D possibly uses TRBD1 or TRBD2 (5 bases each). Germline lookup yields CDR1 MNHEY and CDR2 SVGAGI. V was cut by 0 bases and J by 3 bases, with 12 bases left in between. CDR3 size: 15 residues. CDR3 loop: CASSYSGTDFYEQYF. The CDR3 DNA sequence: TGTGCCAGCAGTTACTCGGGGACCGATTTCTACGAGCAGTACTTC.

V gene TRBV9 combines with J gene TRBJ1-6; D perhaps matches TRBD1 (5 bases). The CDR3 totals 16 residues. Germline V gene lookup returns CDR1 SGDLS and CDR2 YYNGEE. Trimming took 4 bases from V and 5 from J, leaving 16 bases between them. CDR3 region: CASSPRWGRNNSPLHF. As DNA, the CDR3 is TGTGCCAGCAGCCCTCGATGGGGGAGAAATAATTCACCCCTCCACTTT.

CDR3 loop: CASSLAGARHNEQFF. CDR3 DNA: TGCGCCAGCAGCTTGGCCGGGGCTCGGCACAATGAGCAGTTCTTC. The genes are TRBV5-1 and TRBJ2-1; D possibly matches TRBD1 or TRBD2 (5 bases each). This CDR3 region has 15 residues. Germline CDR1 and CDR2: SGHRS and YFSETQ. The V end lost 0 bases, the J end lost 5 bases, and 12 bases lay between the germline ends.

The J gene is TRBJ2-1, the V gene TRBV5-6, with no clear D. V lost 1 base, J lost 6 bases, and 5 bases lay in between. Germline CDR1 and CDR2: SGHDT and YYEEEE. The CDR3 is 12 amino acids. The CDR3 region has the DNA TGTGCCAGCAGCTTGTTTTCCAATGAGCAGTTCTTC. The encoded protein is CASSLFSNEQFF.

This chain connects TRBV7-9 to TRBJ1-2; D gene unclear. The CDR3 contains 14 residues. Looked up from germline, CDR1 is SEHNR and CDR2 is FQNEAQ (reference sequence). Trimming cost V 5 bases and J 1 base, with 11 bases left between them. CDR3 amino acids: CASSPSSGNYGYTF. For the CDR3, the DNA is TGTGCCAGCAGCCCTAGCTCGGGTAACTATGGCTACACCTTC.

This clone is a singleton in its sample. The J gene is TRBJ2-5, the V gene TRBV4-1; 7 nucleotides line up with TRBD2. J lost 5 bases, V lost 1 base, and 7 bases had no gene match. The CDR3 runs to 15 residues. Germline V CDR1 and CDR2: MGHRA, YSYEKL. The CDR3 sequence: CASSQGASGAETQYF. DNA for the CDR3: TGCGCCAGCAGCCAAGGGGCTAGCGGCGCGGAGACCCAGTACTTC.

This chain joins TRBV10-1 and TRBJ2-3; D not certain. The germline gives CDR1 WNHNN, CDR2 SYGVQD (reference sequence). The V and J ends lost 0 bases and 5 bases respectively, with 12 bases between them. This CDR3 contains 15 residues. The CDR3 loop is CASSESQVPLDTQYF. The DNA of the CDR3 is TGCGCCAGCAGTGAGTCACAAGTCCCACTAGATACGCAGTATTTT.

The rearrangement joins TRBV27 to TRBJ1-2; unclear D gene. The CDR3 has 15 amino acids. The germline gives CDR1 MNHEY, CDR2 SMNVEV (reference sequence). With 0 bases removed from V and 4 bases from J, the gap between germline ends came to 12 bases. Written as DNA, the CDR3 is TGTGCCAGCAGTTTATCGTGGGGTGGTGGCTATGGCTACACCTTC. Its translation is CASSLSWGGGYGYTF.

V and J are TRBV9 and TRBJ2-3, with D uncertain. Trimming pared 0 bases from V and 6 bases from J, leaving 11 bases between. Germline V gives CDR1 SGDLS, CDR2 YYNGEE. This CDR3 is built from 14 residues. In DNA form, the CDR3 reads TGTGCCAGCAGCGTAGACGGACGACCGGATACGCAGTATTTT. Amino acids: CASSVDGRPDTQYF.

The rearrangement joins TRBV7-2 to TRBJ1-2, with 8 bases aligning to TRBD1. The germline V gene encodes CDR1 SGHTA and CDR2 FQGNSA. V lost 4 bases, J lost 8 bases, and 12 bases stayed unmatched. The CDR3 covers 15 residues. CDR3 DNA: TGTGCCAGCAGCTCCGCCAGGGGGACAGGCGGAGGCTACACCTTC. The encoded protein is CASSSARGTGGGYTF.

This clone was counted only a few times. The rearrangement joins TRBV29-1 to TRBJ2-3; a weak D match, TRBD1 (5 bases). Germline loops: CDR1 SQVTM, CDR2 ANQGSEA. The CDR3 is 15 amino acids. V lost 4 bases and J lost 5, with 19 bases in between. The CDR3, as DNA: TGCAGCGTTGTGTCAACAGGCGGTTGGGGAGATACGCAGTATTTT. It codes for CSVVSTGGWGDTQYF.